Here is one TCR beta chain with its context. Source study methods: How many nucleated cells were present was estimated from reference gene primer amplification. The repertoire was sequenced with immunoSEQ multiplex PCR; TCRdb's copy has only in-frame clones and lacks some. V and J calls and clone size are those listed in that table; D and trimming were worked out from the DNA. The sample has some 270,000 clones; about 89% are singletons. Trimming cost V 5 bases and J 5 bases; bases outside gene matches: 10. CDR3 length equals 16 residues. Per the germline V gene, CDR1 is SEHNR and CDR2 is FQNEAQ (reference sequence). The sample is drawn from a study of blood T cell repertoires in COVID-19. About the research overall: The United States, Italy and Spain supplied acute and convalescent COVID-19 samples. PBMCs, B-cell-depleted T cells, or T cells provided the cDNA or gDNA that made up the material.

This receptor was identified in a man between 45 and 60 years old with acute or convalescent COVID-19. The chain couples TRBV7-9 to TRBJ2-2; 8 nucleotides line up with TRBD2. Sequenced material: peripheral blood. CDR3 nucleotide sequence: TGTGCCAGCAGCCCCTTTTCGGGGGGGGATACCGGGGAGCTGTTTTTT. This sequence encodes CASSPFSGGDTGELFF.